This T cell receptor (beta chain) was documented in a study of blood T cell repertoires in COVID-19. Between the trimmed V and J ends, which lost 3 bases and 4 bases, there was a span of 3 bases. This CDR3 is 11 amino acids long. CDR1 is MDHEN and CDR2 is SYDVKM in the germline V gene. With respect to this clone: Other DNA sequences from this sample encode an identical CDR3 as well.

Sequencing was performed with immunoSEQ multiplex PCR; in TCRdb, only in-frame clones are kept and a portion is missing. Of fewer than 350,000 clones in the sample, about 86% were seen once. This chain connects TRBV28 to TRBJ2-5, with unresolved D. The sample was PBMCs or T cells enriched from blood (not recorded which). The sequence was collected from a woman aged 40 to 50 with acute COVID-19. The CDR3 sequence: CASSLRETQYF. CDR3 in DNA: TGTGCCAGCAGTTTGAGAGAGACCCAGTACTTC.